This T cell receptor (beta chain) was retrieved from a study of blood T cell repertoires in COVID-19. In the study overall: Collection of acute and convalescent COVID-19 samples took place in the United States, Italy and Spain.

Participants spanned ages roughly 18 to 95 years and resided in 20 to 25 US areas. Participant-given clinical history determined each cohort assignment. As processed by the authors: How many nucleated cells were present was estimated from reference gene primer amplification. Sequencing was performed with immunoSEQ multiplex PCR; in TCRdb, only in-frame clones are kept and a portion is missing. V, J and clone size derive from that table, while D and trimming were established from the DNA sequence. This table has roughly 250,000 clones, roughly nine tenths appearing once. The CDR3 is 15 amino acids. The germline V gene encodes CDR1 KGHDR and CDR2 SFDVKD. V was cut by 7 bases and J by 8 bases, with 20 bases left in between.

Material: PBMCs or T cells enriched from blood (not recorded which). This sequence originates from a young woman with acute COVID-19. The chain couples TRBV24-1 to TRBJ2-1; a possible D gene is TRBD2 (7 bases). This chain's CDR3 is CATSLGRGSPDEQFF. CDR3 coding DNA: TGTGCCACCAGCCTTGGGAGGGGGTCCCCCGATGAGCAGTTCTTC.